This T cell receptor (beta chain) was identified in a study of T cell repertoires in cytomegalovirus infection. In the study overall: Use of recently identified HLA-C-restricted and well-studied HLA-B-restricted CMV epitopes was part of the study.

The CDR3 sequence is 14 residues long. The V end was cut by 7 bases, the J end by 4 bases, with 16 bases between. This clonotype was recorded many times. Its antigen is not known. From the reads, TCRdb called clonotypes with MiXCR, one entry per CDR3 protein. The sample contains around 900,000 distinct CDR3 sequences, 25% to 40% of which appear only once. Regarding the study as a whole: Totalled public TCR beta family frequency picked out people who carried CMV plus the relevant HLA. The ex vivo response was dominated by HLA-C-restricted CMV-specific TCR beta clonotypes.

The chain has TRBV12-3 or TRBV12-4 and TRBJ1-2; weak D call: TRBD1 (5 bases). Specimen: cultured CD8+ T cells from PBMCs, collected from culture after CMV antigen stimulation. The sequence was obtained from a human donor in good health (CMV status not recorded). Some clones in this sample may be carry-over from other donors' samples. In DNA, the CDR3 is TGTGCCAGCACTCATAGACAGAGACTCTATGGCTACACCTTC. The encoded protein is CASTHRQRLYGYTF.